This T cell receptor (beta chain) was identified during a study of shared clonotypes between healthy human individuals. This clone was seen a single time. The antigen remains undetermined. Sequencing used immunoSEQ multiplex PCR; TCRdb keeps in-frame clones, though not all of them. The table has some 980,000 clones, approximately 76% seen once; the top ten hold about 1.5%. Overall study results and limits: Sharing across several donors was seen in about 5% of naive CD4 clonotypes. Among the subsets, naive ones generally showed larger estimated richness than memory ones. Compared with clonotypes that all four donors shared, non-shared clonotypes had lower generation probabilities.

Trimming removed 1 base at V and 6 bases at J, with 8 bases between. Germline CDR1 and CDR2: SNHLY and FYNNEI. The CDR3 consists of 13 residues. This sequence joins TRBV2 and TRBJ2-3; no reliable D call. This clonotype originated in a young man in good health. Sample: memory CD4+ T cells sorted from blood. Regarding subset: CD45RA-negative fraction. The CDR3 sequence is CASSEGLSDTQYF. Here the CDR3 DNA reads TGTGCCAGCAGTGAAGGGTTGTCGGATACGCAGTATTTT.